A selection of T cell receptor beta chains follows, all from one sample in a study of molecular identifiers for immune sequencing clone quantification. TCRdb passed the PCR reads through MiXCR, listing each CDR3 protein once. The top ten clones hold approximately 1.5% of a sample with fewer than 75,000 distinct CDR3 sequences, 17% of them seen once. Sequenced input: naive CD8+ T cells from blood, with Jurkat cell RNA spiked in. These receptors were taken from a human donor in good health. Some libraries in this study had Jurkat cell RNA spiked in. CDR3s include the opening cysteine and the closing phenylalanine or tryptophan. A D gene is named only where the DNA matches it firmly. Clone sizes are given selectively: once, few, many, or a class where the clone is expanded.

TGTGCCAGCAGCCGCGATACAGGGACTAATGAAAAACTGTTTTTT,CASSRDTGTNEKLFF,TRBV11-2,NA,TRBJ1-4,NA
TGTGCCAGCAGTTACCCATGGATTGTTAGGCATGAGACCCAGTACTTC,CASSYPWIVRHETQYF,TRBV6-7,NA,TRBJ2-5,NA
TGTGCCAGCAGCTTGCTAGGGGCCTACGAGCAGTACTTC,CASSLLGAYEQYF,TRBV7-9,NA,TRBJ2-7,many
TGTGCCAGCACCGATGCGGGGGGGTGGAAGGCTTTCTTT,CASTDAGGWKAFF,TRBV28,NA,TRBJ1-1,many
TGTGCCAGCAGCTTGACAGGGGGACCCTACGAGCAGTACTTC,CASSLTGGPYEQYF,TRBV6-2/TRBV6-3,TRBD1,TRBJ2-7,many
TGTGCCAGTAGTACGGCTAGCGGTCTTGGGACCCCGTACTTC,CASSTASGLGTPYF,TRBV19,TRBD2,TRBJ2-5,NA
TGCGCCAGCAGCGCCTCAAAGTCATTCACTGAAGCTTTCTTT,CASSASKSFTEAFF,TRBV5-1,NA,TRBJ1-1,many
TGTGCCACCAGCAGAGATAGAGAGGACCGCAGAAGTTGGTACACCGGGGAGCTGTTTTTT,CATSRDREDRRSWYTGELFF,TRBV15,NA,TRBJ2-2,many
TGTGCCAGTAGTATAAATTGGCAGGGTCATCAGCCCCAGCATTTT,CASSINWQGHQPQHF,TRBV19,NA,TRBJ1-5,few
TGTGCCAGCAGCACCGCGGACAGTCCCTACGAGCAGTACTTC,CASSTADSPYEQYF,TRBV7-6,NA,TRBJ2-7,NA
TGCGCCAGCAGCCAAGATAGAGTCGGGGACACTGAAGCTTTCTTT,CASSQDRVGDTEAFF,TRBV4-1,NA,TRBJ1-1,many
TGTGCCAGCAGCTTAGATCCTCCAGATACGCAGTATTTT,CASSLDPPDTQYF,TRBV7-2,NA,TRBJ2-3,many
TGCGCCAGCAGCTTGTCTGTGACGACCGTGCAGTACTTC,CASSLSVTTVQYF,TRBV5-1,NA,TRBJ2-7,NA
TGTGCCAGCAGTCCCGGCGGAGTAGAGACCCAGTACTTC,CASSPGGVETQYF,TRBV6-2/TRBV6-3,NA,TRBJ2-5,many
TGTGCCAGCAGGACGCGTAGCCCTTACGAGCAGTACTTC,CASRTRSPYEQYF,TRBV6-2/TRBV6-3,NA,TRBJ2-7,few
TGTGCCACCAGTGATTTACCATTCTACGAGCAGTACTTC,CATSDLPFYEQYF,TRBV24-1,NA,TRBJ2-7,many
TGCGCCAGCAGCCAAGTCCCGGCCAGCCTTAACTATGGCTACACCTTC,CASSQVPASLNYGYTF,TRBV4-1,NA,TRBJ1-2,many
TGTGCCAGCAGCTTAGGGGTCAGCTCCTACGAGCAGTACTTC,CASSLGVSSYEQYF,TRBV7-2,NA,TRBJ2-7,many